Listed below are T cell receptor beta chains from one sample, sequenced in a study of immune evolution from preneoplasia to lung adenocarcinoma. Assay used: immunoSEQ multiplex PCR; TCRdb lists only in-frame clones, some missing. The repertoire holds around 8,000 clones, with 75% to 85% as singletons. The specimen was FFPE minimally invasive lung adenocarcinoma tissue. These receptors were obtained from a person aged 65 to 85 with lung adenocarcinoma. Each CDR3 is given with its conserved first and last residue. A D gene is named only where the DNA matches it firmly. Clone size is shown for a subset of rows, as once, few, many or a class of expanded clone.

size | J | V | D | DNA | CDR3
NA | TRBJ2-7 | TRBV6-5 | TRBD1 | TGTGCCAGCAGTTATCGGGGACAGGGCTCCTACGAGCAGTACTTC | CASSYRGQGSYEQYF
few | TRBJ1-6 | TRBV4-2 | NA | TGTGCCAGCAGCCAAGGGTCTCTTAATTCACCCCTCCACTTT | CASSQGSLNSPLHF
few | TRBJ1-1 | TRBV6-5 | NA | TGTGCCAGCAGTTACGTGGGGGCGGGGTCGGGTACTGAAGCTTTCTTT | CASSYVGAGSGTEAFF
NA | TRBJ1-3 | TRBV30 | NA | TGTGCCTGGAGTCCTGACCTCTCTGGAAACACCATATATTTT | CAWSPDLSGNTIYF
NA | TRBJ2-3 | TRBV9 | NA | TGTGCCAGCAGCCCCCGAACAGGCGGCACAGATACGCAGTATTTT | CASSPRTGGTDTQYF
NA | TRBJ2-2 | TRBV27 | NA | TGTGCCAGCAGTTGGGGCGGGTTAGCCGGGGAGCTGTTTTTT | CASSWGGLAGELFF
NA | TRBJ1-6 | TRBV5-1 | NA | TGCGCCAGCAGCTTGGATAATTCACCCCTCCACTTT | CASSLDNSPLHF
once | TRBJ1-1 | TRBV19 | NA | TGTGCCAGTAGGGGGGACGCGGGGCGGACTGAAGCTTTCTTT | CASRGDAGRTEAFF
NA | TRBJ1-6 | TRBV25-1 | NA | TGTGCCAGCAGTGGTGACTCCTATAATTCACCCCTCCACTTT | CASSGDSYNSPLHF
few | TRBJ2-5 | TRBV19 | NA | TGTGCCAGTAGTAACGGCCGACAGCCCCAAGAGACCCAGTACTTC | CASSNGRQPQETQYF
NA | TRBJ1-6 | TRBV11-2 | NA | TGTGCCAGCAGCGCGGGGCCCTATAATTCACCCCTCCACTTT | CASSAGPYNSPLHF
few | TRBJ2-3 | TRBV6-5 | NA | TGTGCCAGCAGACAACAATCCACAGATACGCAGTATTTT | CASRQQSTDTQYF
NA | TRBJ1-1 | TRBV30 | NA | TGTGCCTGGAGTTGGGGCACTGAAGCTTTCTTT | CAWSWGTEAFF
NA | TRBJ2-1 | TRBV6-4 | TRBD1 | TGTGCCAGCAGTCCCAGGTGGGACAGCAATGAGCAGTTCTTC | CASSPRWDSNEQFF
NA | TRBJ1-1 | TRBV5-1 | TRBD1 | TGCGCCAGCAGCGACAGGACAGGGCCGGATACTGAAGCTTTCTTT | CASSDRTGPDTEAFF
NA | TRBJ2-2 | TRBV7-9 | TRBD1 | TGTGCCAGCACCACGACAGGGGCCACCGGGGAGCTGTTTTTT | CASTTTGATGELFF
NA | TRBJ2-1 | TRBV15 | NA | TGTGCCACCAGCAGAGAGTCGCGGGGGCCCACCTACAATGAGCAGTTCTTC | CATSRESRGPTYNEQFF
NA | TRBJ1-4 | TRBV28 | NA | TGTGCCAGCAGACCAGGGGCGACTAATGAAAAACTGTTTTTT | CASRPGATNEKLFF
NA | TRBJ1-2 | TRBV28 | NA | TGTGCCAGCAGACTCTGGTGGAGCTACACCTTC | CASRLWWSYTF
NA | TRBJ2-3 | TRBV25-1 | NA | TGTGCCAGCAGTGGGGTTCATAGCACAGATACGCAGTATTTT | CASSGVHSTDTQYF
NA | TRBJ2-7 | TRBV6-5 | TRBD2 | TGTGCCAGCAGTCGTAGCGGGCGCCCGTACTACGAGCAGTACTTC | CASSRSGRPYYEQYF
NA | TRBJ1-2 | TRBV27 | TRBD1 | TGTGCCAGCAGTTTATCCCCGGGACAGTACTCGGGCTACACCTTC | CASSLSPGQYSGYTF
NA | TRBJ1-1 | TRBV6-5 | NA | TGTGCCAGCAGTTACTCGAGTATCCCGGGGTCCACTGAAGCTTTCTTT | CASSYSSIPGSTEAFF
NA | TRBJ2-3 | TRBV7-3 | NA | TGTGCCAGCAGCTTAACAGGGGGGGGCACAGATACGCAGTATTTT | CASSLTGGGTDTQYF
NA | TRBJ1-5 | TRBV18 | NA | TGTGCCAGCTCACAGAATGGCAATCAGCCCCAGCATTTT | CASSQNGNQPQHF
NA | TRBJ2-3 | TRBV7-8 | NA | TGTGCCAGCAGCTACCTCACAGGGACGGGTACAGATACGCAGTATTTT | CASSYLTGTGTDTQYF
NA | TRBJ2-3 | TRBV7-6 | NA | TGTGCCAGCAGCTTAGGCAGCTTAGATACGCAGTATTTT | CASSLGSLDTQYF
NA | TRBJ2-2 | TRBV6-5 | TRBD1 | TGTGCCAGCCAGGGGGCTATCGGGGAGCTGTTTTTT | CASQGAIGELFF
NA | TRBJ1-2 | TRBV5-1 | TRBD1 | TGCGCCAGCAGCTGGGGACAGGGACTAAGTGGCTACACCTTC | CASSWGQGLSGYTF
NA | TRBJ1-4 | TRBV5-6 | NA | TGTGCCAGCAGCTTGATCAGGGGTGAAAAACTGTTTTTT | CASSLIRGEKLFF
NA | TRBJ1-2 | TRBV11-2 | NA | TGTGCCAGCAGCTACAGAGGGTATTGGGAGGGCTACACCTTC | CASSYRGYWEGYTF